This T cell receptor beta chain emerged from a study of siplizumab effects on memory and regulatory T cells. Comments on this clone: The target antigen is unknown.

Study-level results: Reactions containing siplizumab showed mappable alloreactive CD4+ clones averaging roughly 67% Treg-derived, versus under 30% in controls. Roughly 75-95% of proliferating CD4+ or CD8+ clones lacked an assignable naive or memory phenotype.

This table comes from immunoSEQ multiplex PCR, and its TCRdb copy is limited to in-frame clones, with some not included. The sample has just over 60,000 clones; around 80% are singletons. The V end lost 2 bases, the J end lost 3 bases, and 7 bases lay between the germline ends. CDR3 size: 13 residues. Germline V gives CDR1 MNHEY, CDR2 SVGAGI. This sequence joins TRBV6-5 and TRBJ1-1, with D possibly TRBD1 on 6 matching bases. This TCR derives from a human donor in good health. The sample comprised memory CD4+ T cells sorted from blood. The CDR3 loop is CASSYRGHTEAFF. The CDR3 DNA sequence: TGTGCCAGCAGTTACCGGGGGCACACTGAAGCTTTCTTT.